The entry below gives a single T cell receptor beta chain sequence along with its context. Its antigen specificity is not known. Base qualities were left out, and no much larger clone turns up one base away. Whole blood was collected in K2EDTA tubes by collaborating institutions according to the institutions' own protocols. For TCRbeta analysis, collaborators shipped samples as frozen whole blood, isolated PBMCs, or DNA extracted from either of those sample types. These data belong to a study of blood T cell repertoires in COVID-19 (dated by TCRdb to 2019 to 2021). Regarding the complete study: The collaborator samples originated in the United States, Italy and Spain and spanned the acute and convalescent phases of COVID-19. The prospective study material was composed of cDNA or gDNA derived from T cells, B-cell-depleted T cells, or PBMCs. Deeply sampled blood TCRbeta repertoires from subjects exposed to, actively infected with, or recovered from COVID-19 were included in the dataset. The repertoires were released in a freely available public database intended as a resource for research on the immune response to SARS-CoV-2. Samples came from the ongoing ImmuneRACE study (first 160 participants) plus 1,254 subjects from 6 global collaborators. The sample metadata nearly always contained a de-identified subject ID, COVID-19 status, age in years and sex. Where HLA class I and class II types were available, the types were taken from metadata supplied by the sample provider, not from assay-based typing.

Overall results and qualifications from the work: How much clinical and demographic metadata was included differed by source and by participant, and the metadata was provided uncurated.

Reading the germline V gene gives CDR1 MDHEN and CDR2 SYDVKM. Trimming removed 3 bases from V and 4 bases from J; the gene matches leave 1 base unexplained. The CDR3 measures 13 amino acids from cysteine to phenylalanine. The kept DNA is CDR3 alone, 39 bases in frame from the first base. The immunoSEQ Assay, a bias-controlled multiplex PCR, was used to amplify TCRbeta CDR3 regions from genomic DNA. The source study handled its data this way. Nucleated cell counts per sample were estimated from amplification of reference gene primers within the assay. Sequence reads were collapsed and filtered to measure the absolute abundance of every unique TCRbeta CDR3 rearrangement. For each sample, productive Simpson clonality was calculated as the square root of Simpson's diversity index across productive rearrangements. TCRdb obtained this table from immuneACCESS and retained in-frame rearrangements with V and J assigned. These tables miss some clones; where compared with another copy, unresolved V genes account for less than half of the shortfall, and the remainder is unexplained. That table gives V, J and clone size, and the DNA gave D and trimming. In this sample the table shows 55,000 to 85,000 clones, 80% to 90% of which occur a single time. The top ten clones comprise 4.5% to 5.5% of the sample.

This receptor was taken from a human donor in a cohort sampled during active COVID-19. Sample: peripheral blood. The chain was built from TRBV28 and TRBJ2-7, and 9 junctional nucleotides match TRBD1. The CDR3 reads CASSFDRGYEQYF. The nucleotide sequence is given as TGTGCCAGCAGTTTCGACAGGGGGTACGAGCAGTACTTC.